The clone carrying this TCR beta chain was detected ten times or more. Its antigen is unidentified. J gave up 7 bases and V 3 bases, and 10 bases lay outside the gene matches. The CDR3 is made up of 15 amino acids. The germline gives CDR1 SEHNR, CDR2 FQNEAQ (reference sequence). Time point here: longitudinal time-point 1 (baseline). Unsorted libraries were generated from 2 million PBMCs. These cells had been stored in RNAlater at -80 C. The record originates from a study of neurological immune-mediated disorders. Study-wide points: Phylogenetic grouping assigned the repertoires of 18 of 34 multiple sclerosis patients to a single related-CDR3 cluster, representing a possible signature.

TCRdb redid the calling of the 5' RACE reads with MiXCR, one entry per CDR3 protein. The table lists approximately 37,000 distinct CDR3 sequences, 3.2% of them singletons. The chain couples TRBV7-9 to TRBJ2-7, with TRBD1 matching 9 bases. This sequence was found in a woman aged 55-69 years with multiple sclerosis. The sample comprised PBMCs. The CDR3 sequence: CASSFLTGGGGEQYF. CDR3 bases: TGTGCCAGCAGCTTCTTGACAGGGGGAGGTGGTGAGCAGTACTTC.